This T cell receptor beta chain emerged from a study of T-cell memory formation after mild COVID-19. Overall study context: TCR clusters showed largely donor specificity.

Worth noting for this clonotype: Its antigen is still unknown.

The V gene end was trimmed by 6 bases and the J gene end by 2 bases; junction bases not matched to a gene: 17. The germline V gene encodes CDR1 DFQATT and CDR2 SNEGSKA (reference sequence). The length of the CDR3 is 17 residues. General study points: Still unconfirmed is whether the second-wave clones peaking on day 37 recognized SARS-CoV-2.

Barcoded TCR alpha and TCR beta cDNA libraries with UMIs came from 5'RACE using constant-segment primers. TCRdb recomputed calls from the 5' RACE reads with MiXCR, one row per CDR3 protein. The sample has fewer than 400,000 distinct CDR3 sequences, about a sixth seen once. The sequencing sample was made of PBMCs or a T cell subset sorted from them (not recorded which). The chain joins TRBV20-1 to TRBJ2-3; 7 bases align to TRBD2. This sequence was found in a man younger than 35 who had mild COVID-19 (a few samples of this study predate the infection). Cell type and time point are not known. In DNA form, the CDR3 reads TGCAGTGCCCACTCGCCCCTAGCGGCTCCCTTCACAGATACGCAGTATTTT. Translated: CSAHSPLAAPFTDTQYF.